This is a list of T cell receptor beta chains from one sample in a study of beta chain features in type 1 diabetes. Sequencing used immunoSEQ multiplex PCR; TCRdb keeps in-frame clones, though not all of them. The table shows around 140,000 clones, with over 9.5% occurring only once. Sequencing was performed on naive CD4+ T cells from blood. Source of these receptors: a man in his late teens or twenties in good health. The CDR3 runs from the conserved cysteine through the conserved F or W. A D gene is named only where the DNA matches it firmly. Size values are once, few and many counts, or a class for expanded clones, and some rows have none.

size	V	J	D	DNA	CDR3
few	TRBV7-8	TRBJ1-5	-	TGTGCCAGCAGCTTACCAGGGAAGTATCAGCCCCAGCATTTT	CASSLPGKYQPQHF
-	TRBV19	TRBJ2-7	TRBD1	TGTGCCAGTAGAGATACAGGGGGTCGGGACGAGCAGTACTTC	CASRDTGGRDEQYF
few	TRBV7-8	TRBJ1-6	-	TGTGCCAGCAGCAAAGGGACTGTCTTTAATTCACCCCTCCACTTT	CASSKGTVFNSPLHF
few	TRBV30	TRBJ1-2	TRBD1	TGTGCCTGGAGTAGCAGGGGGGAAGGAACCTTC	CAWSSRGEGTF
few	TRBV2	TRBJ1-5	-	TGTGCCAGCAGTTTAGACTTTAGCAATCAGCCCCAGCATTTT	CASSLDFSNQPQHF
few	TRBV2	TRBJ1-6	TRBD1	TGTGCCAGCACCGACAGGCGACAGGGCGCTTCACCCCTCCACTTT	CASTDRRQGASPLHF
few	TRBV19	TRBJ1-6	-	TGTGCCAGTAGTACACAAAGCGGATTGAATAATTCACCCCTCCACTTT	CASSTQSGLNNSPLHF
few	TRBV9	TRBJ2-1	TRBD2	TGTGCCAGCAGCGTTCAGGGAGGGTCCTACAATGAGCAGTTCTTC	CASSVQGGSYNEQFF
-	TRBV7-2	TRBJ2-4	-	TGTGCCAGCAGCTTAGTCAGGGCCAAAAACATTCAGTACTTC	CASSLVRAKNIQYF
few	TRBV28	TRBJ1-2	-	TGTGCCAGCAGTTTGTCCAGTGGTGGCTACACCTTC	CASSLSSGGYTF
-	TRBV25-1	TRBJ2-3	-	TGTGCCAGCAGTGAATCCGCGGGGGCTCCCACAGGAACGCAGTATTTT	CASSESAGAPTGTQYF
few	TRBV29-1	TRBJ2-1	TRBD1	TGCAGCGTTGGCGGCGGGGGACAGGGGGCTTACAATGAGCAGTTCTTC	CSVGGGGQGAYNEQFF
-	TRBV5-8	TRBJ2-3	-	TGTGCCAGCAGCTTAGACAGGTTCACGGATACGCAGTATTTT	CASSLDRFTDTQYF
-	TRBV7-3	TRBJ2-5	-	TGTGCCAGCAGCTTTCGGGGTAGCGACGAGACCCAGTACTTC	CASSFRGSDETQYF
many	TRBV5-1	TRBJ1-5	-	TGCGCCAGCAGCCCCCAGGGTGATCAGCCCCAGCATTTT	CASSPQGDQPQHF
-	TRBV7-2	TRBJ1-2	TRBD1	TGTGCCAGCAGTCACAGGGGGCTGGATGGCTACACCTTC	CASSHRGLDGYTF
-	TRBV5-4	TRBJ1-1	TRBD1	TGTGCCAGCAGCCGGACAGGGGAGGACACTGAAGCTTTCTTT	CASSRTGEDTEAFF
-	TRBV7-2	TRBJ2-7	-	TGTGCCAGCAGCGCATGGGACACTTTCTACGAGCAGTACTTC	CASSAWDTFYEQYF
once	TRBV6-1	TRBJ2-1	TRBD2	TGTGCCAGCAGTCCCATCCCAGCGGGGGTAGGTGAGCAGTTCTTC	CASSPIPAGVGEQFF
few	TRBV28	TRBJ2-1	TRBD2	TGTGCCAGCAGTCCGTTACTAGCGGGGGGCCGCAATGAGCAGTTCTTC	CASSPLLAGGRNEQFF
-	TRBV6-5	TRBJ2-5	-	TGTGCCGGATCGAAGGGGTGGGAGACCCAGTACTTC	CAGSKGWETQYF
few	TRBV11-2	TRBJ1-3	-	TGTGCCAGCAGCTTAGGAGGGTTGGGAAACACCATATATTTT	CASSLGGLGNTIYF
-	TRBV7-9	TRBJ1-4	TRBD1	TGTGCCAGCAGATCCGGGACAGTTAATGAAAAACTGTTTTTT	CASRSGTVNEKLFF
few	TRBV5-1	TRBJ2-5	-	TGCGCCAGCAGTACGGACGGGAACCAAGAGACCCAGTACTTC	CASSTDGNQETQYF
-	TRBV6-5	TRBJ1-6	-	TGTGCCAGCAGTTTTCTTTACAGGGATAATTCACCCCTCCACTTT	CASSFLYRDNSPLHF
many	TRBV12-5	TRBJ2-5	TRBD1	TGTGCTAGTGGTCCTGGGACAGGGGGGGAAGAGACCCAGTACTTC	CASGPGTGGEETQYF
-	TRBV10-2	TRBJ1-4	-	TGCGCCAGCTTTAGAGGAGAAAAACTGTTTTTT	CASFRGEKLFF
-	TRBV6-5	TRBJ2-5	-	TGTGCCAGCAGTCCAGGGGCGGCAGAGACCCAGTACTTC	CASSPGAAETQYF
few	TRBV18	TRBJ1-4	-	TGTGCCAGCTCACCCCCGGGACTCCCAAGGGAAAAACTGTTTTTT	CASSPPGLPREKLFF
-	TRBV7-2	TRBJ1-2	-	TGTGCCAGCAGTCGAGGAATCGCGAGTCTTGGCTACACCTTC	CASSRGIASLGYTF
few	TRBV5-4	TRBJ1-2	-	TGTGCCAGCAGCCCGCCAGACAGCCTCTATGGCTACACCTTC	CASSPPDSLYGYTF
few	TRBV5-1	TRBJ1-3	TRBD1	TGCGCCAGCAGCGCGGACAGGCACAACTCTGGAAACACCATATATTTT	CASSADRHNSGNTIYF
-	TRBV28	TRBJ2-7	-	TGTGCCAGCAGTTTTGTACAGAACACCTACGAGCAGTACTTC	CASSFVQNTYEQYF
-	TRBV6-5	TRBJ2-7	TRBD2	TGTGCCAGCAGTTACTCCTCGGCCCGCGGGGGCTACGAGCAGTACTTC	CASSYSSARGGYEQYF
-	TRBV5-1	TRBJ2-1	-	TGCGCCAGCAGCTTGGTGGAGGGGGGGGCTGAGCAGTTCTTC	CASSLVEGGAEQFF
few	TRBV5-4	TRBJ2-1	TRBD2	TGTGCCAGCAGCCTGGCCAGCGGGAGTTACAATGAGCAGTTCTTC	CASSLASGSYNEQFF
many	TRBV30	TRBJ2-5	-	TGTGCCTGGAGTGTAGCTTGGGAGACCCAGTACTTC	CAWSVAWETQYF
-	TRBV7-2	TRBJ1-2	-	TGTGCCAGCAGCTTAGCGTTGAGGCGATCATATGGCTACACCTTC	CASSLALRRSYGYTF
few	TRBV18	TRBJ1-2	TRBD1	TGTGCCAGCTCACCGGGGGACAGGGGCTATGGCTACACCTTC	CASSPGDRGYGYTF
-	TRBV2	TRBJ2-2	TRBD2	TGTGCCAGCAGGGCCGGGACTAGCATCCCCGAGGAGCTGTTTTTT	CASRAGTSIPEELFF
few	TRBV19	TRBJ1-2	-	TGTGCCAGCGTCAACCGGGACAACGGTGGAGGCTACACCTTC	CASVNRDNGGGYTF
few	TRBV11-2	TRBJ1-4	-	TGTGCCAGCAGCTCAGGGGTAGAGGAAAAACTGTTTTTT	CASSSGVEEKLFF
few	TRBV9	TRBJ1-3	-	TGTGCCAGCAGCGCCCCACATGGAAACACCATATATTTT	CASSAPHGNTIYF